This TCR beta chain was identified during a study of blood T cell repertoires in COVID-19. Study context: Collection of acute and convalescent COVID-19 samples took place in the United States, Italy and Spain. The analysed material was cDNA or gDNA that came from T cells, B-cell-depleted T cells, or PBMCs.

Original processing notes: Estimation of nucleated cell counts was performed using reference gene primer amplification. Clones were sequenced by immunoSEQ multiplex PCR, and TCRdb holds only the in-frame ones, with some missing. The V and J calls and the clone size are those of that table, but D and trimming were determined from the DNA. The sample lists about 220,000 clones; about 80% were seen once. The CDR3 extends over 15 amino acids. Germline assignment: CDR1 SGHRS and CDR2 YFSETQ. Trimming shortened V by 0 bases and J by 2 bases, and 12 bases separated the two germline ends. This rearrangement joins TRBV5-1 to TRBJ2-7; maybe TRBD1 (5 bases). The sequenced sample consisted of peripheral blood. The sequence was obtained from a woman in her thirties or forties with active or convalescent COVID-19. CDR3 protein: CASSLEGNTAYEQYF. CDR3 DNA: TGCGCCAGCAGCTTGGAGGGGAATACGGCCTACGAGCAGTACTTC.